This is a list of T cell receptor beta chains from one sample in a study of type 1 regulatory T cells. TCRdb ran MiXCR on the reads and lists one entry per CDR3 protein. The sample records approximately 100,000 distinct CDR3 sequences, roughly 28% being singletons. The sequencing input was CD4+ T cells, either the whole sample or a sorted fraction (not recorded which). These receptors all come from a human donor in good health. Each CDR3 is given with its conserved first and last residue. D genes are given only for firm matches. The listing skips clone size in some rows; elsewhere it reads once, few, many or a size class.

J: TRBJ2-5
D: TRBD2
V: TRBV20-1
size: NA
DNA: TGCAGTGCTAGAGTTGGCGGGAGCCCGCAAGAGACCCAGTACTTC
CDR3: CSARVGGSPQETQYF

J: TRBJ2-2
D: NA
V: TRBV29-1
size: NA
DNA: TGCAGCGTTGTGTTCGGGACCCTCCCCCCGGGGGAGCTGTTTTTT
CDR3: CSVVFGTLPPGELFF

J: TRBJ1-2
D: NA
V: TRBV27
size: few
DNA: TGTGCCAGCAGTTTAGATGCGGCAAACTATGGCTACACCTTC
CDR3: CASSLDAANYGYTF

J: TRBJ2-3
D: NA
V: TRBV5-1
size: NA
DNA: TGCGCCAGCAGCCCGACGGCAACTAGCACAGATACGCAGTATTTT
CDR3: CASSPTATSTDTQYF

J: TRBJ2-6
D: NA
V: TRBV10-2
size: NA
DNA: TGCGCCAGCAGGGCGGGCCTGGGGGGCTCTGGGGCCAACGTCCTGACTTTC
CDR3: CASRAGLGGSGANVLTF

J: TRBJ2-7
D: TRBD1
V: TRBV11-2
size: NA
DNA: TGTGCCAGCAGCTTAGTGCGGGACAGGGGGCGCCGAGATGGCGAGCAGTACTTC
CDR3: CASSLVRDRGRRDGEQYF

J: TRBJ2-7
D: NA
V: TRBV28
size: NA
DNA: TGTGCCAGCACCCTCCCAGGTAGATACGAGCAGTACTTC
CDR3: CASTLPGRYEQYF

J: TRBJ2-1
D: TRBD2
V: TRBV28
size: NA
DNA: TGTGCCAGCAGTTCTCCCCCGGGGACTAGCGGTCACAATGAGCAGTTCTTC
CDR3: CASSSPPGTSGHNEQFF

J: TRBJ2-7
D: TRBD1
V: TRBV4-3
size: few
DNA: TGCGCCAGCAGCCAACGGACAGGGGTCTACGAGCAGTACTTC
CDR3: CASSQRTGVYEQYF

J: TRBJ2-1
D: NA
V: TRBV7-6
size: once
DNA: TGTGCCAGCAGCTTATCGTTTAATGGGGCGGTGGATGAGCAGTTCTTC
CDR3: CASSLSFNGAVDEQFF

J: TRBJ2-1
D: TRBD2
V: TRBV5-1
size: NA
DNA: TGCGCCAGCACCCCGACTAGCGGGAGCTTGGGCAATGAGCAGCTCTTC
CDR3: CASTPTSGSLGNEQLF

J: TRBJ2-3
D: TRBD1
V: TRBV5-1
size: few
DNA: TGCGCCAGCAGCTCTGGACAGGGGAGGATTGGAGATACGCAGTATTTT
CDR3: CASSSGQGRIGDTQYF

J: TRBJ2-2
D: NA
V: TRBV7-7
size: NA
DNA: TGTGCCAGCAGCTTAGGCCCGATGACGAACACCGGGGAGCTGTTTTTT
CDR3: CASSLGPMTNTGELFF

J: TRBJ2-2
D: TRBD2
V: TRBV2
size: few
DNA: TGTGCCAGCAGTGAATTAGCGGGAGGCCGCACCGGGGAGCTGTTTTTT
CDR3: CASSELAGGRTGELFF

J: TRBJ1-4
D: NA
V: TRBV20-1
size: few
DNA: TGCAGTGCTAAGGATTATGAAAAACTGTTTTTT
CDR3: CSAKDYEKLFF

J: TRBJ2-7
D: NA
V: TRBV29-1
size: NA
DNA: TGCAGCGTTGGGTTACAGGCTACCCGCGAGCAGTACTTC
CDR3: CSVGLQATREQYF

J: TRBJ2-1
D: TRBD2
V: TRBV9
size: NA
DNA: TGTGCCAGCAGCGTCACCGGGACTAGCTTCAATGAGCAGTTCTTC
CDR3: CASSVTGTSFNEQFF

J: TRBJ1-2
D: NA
V: TRBV12-3/TRBV12-4
size: NA
DNA: TGTGCCAGCAGTCCCACGAACAGGGCGGATAGTGGCTACACCTTC
CDR3: CASSPTNRADSGYTF

J: TRBJ2-2
D: TRBD1
V: TRBV4-1
size: few
DNA: TGCGCCAGCAGCCAACCCGGAACAGGGGCGGCCGGGGAGCTGTTTTTT
CDR3: CASSQPGTGAAGELFF

J: TRBJ2-7
D: NA
V: TRBV4-2
size: NA
DNA: TGTGCCAGCAGCCAAGTTCGCCTGGAGGTGCAGTACTTC
CDR3: CASSQVRLEVQYF

J: TRBJ2-1
D: TRBD2
V: TRBV7-9
size: NA
DNA: TGTGCCAGCAACCTAATAGCGGGAGGGTCCAATGAGCAGTTCTTC
CDR3: CASNLIAGGSNEQFF

J: TRBJ2-1
D: NA
V: TRBV12-3/TRBV12-4
size: few
DNA: TGTGCCAGCAGTTTATGGACCTACAATGAGCAGTTCTTC
CDR3: CASSLWTYNEQFF

J: TRBJ2-7
D: TRBD1
V: TRBV6-5
size: many
DNA: TGTGCCAGCAGTTACTTGACAGGGGATGACGAGCAGTACTTC
CDR3: CASSYLTGDDEQYF

J: TRBJ2-3
D: TRBD2
V: TRBV7-2
size: NA
DNA: TGTGCCGGACAAGCGGGAGGGCCCACAGATACGCAGTATTTT
CDR3: CAGQAGGPTDTQYF

J: TRBJ2-6
D: TRBD1
V: TRBV19
size: NA
DNA: TGTGCCAGTTCGCCTTGGACAGGGAAGAATACTGGGGCCAACGTCCTGACTTTC
CDR3: CASSPWTGKNTGANVLTF

J: TRBJ2-2
D: NA
V: TRBV7-8
size: NA
DNA: TGTGCCAGCAATTCGAACACCGGGGAGCTGTTTTTT
CDR3: CASNSNTGELFF

J: TRBJ2-4
D: NA
V: TRBV20-1
size: medium-sized
DNA: TGCAGTGCTAGAGGAGGAACATTGGGAAACATTCAGTACTTC
CDR3: CSARGGTLGNIQYF

J: TRBJ2-2
D: NA
V: TRBV3-1
size: few
DNA: TGTGCCAGCACCCCCGGGCTGAACACCGGGGAGCTGTTTTTT
CDR3: CASTPGLNTGELFF